These 25 T cell receptor beta chains share one sample of origin, sequenced in a study of blood T cell repertoires in COVID-19. Measured with immunoSEQ multiplex PCR; TCRdb has only the in-frame clones, and not every one. The data show 200,000 or so clones, roughly four fifths seen once. Source material: peripheral blood. All receptors come from a man in his thirties or forties with active or convalescent COVID-19.

The chain joins TRBV7-8 to TRBJ2-2; 8 bases line up with TRBD1. The length of the CDR3 is 16 residues. Germline V lookup: CDR1 SGHVS, CDR2 FQNEAQ. The V and J ends lost 3 bases and 7 bases, in that order; junction bases with no gene match: 10. CDR3 sequence reads: CASSFTGGSIGGELFF. CDR3 coding DNA: TGTGCCAGCAGCTTTACAGGGGGGTCGATCGGCGGGGAGCTGTTTTTT.

This chain links TRBV7-3 with TRBJ2-2; 13 nucleotides agree with TRBD2. Germline CDR1 reads SGHTA; CDR2 reads FQGTGA. V lost 5 bases and J lost 7; bases outside the gene matches: 10. This CDR3 spans 17 amino acids. CDR3 protein: CASSPELAGGRFGELFF. CDR3 bases: TGTGCCAGCAGCCCGGAACTAGCGGGGGGGCGTTTCGGGGAGCTGTTTTTT.

The chain carries TRBV7-9 and TRBJ1-6; no clear D. Germline assignment: CDR1 SEHNR and CDR2 FQNEAQ (reference sequence). Trimming pared 2 bases from V and 6 bases from J, leaving 11 bases between. The CDR3 is 15 amino acids. The CDR3: CASSLSVERNSPLHF. The CDR3, as DNA: TGTGCCAGCAGCTTATCGGTAGAACGTAATTCACCCCTCCACTTT.

The chain couples TRBV5-4 to TRBJ2-3, with D perhaps TRBD2 (6 bases). The CDR3 runs to 16 residues. CDR1 and CDR2 from the germline V gene are SGHNT and YYREEE (reference sequence). Deletions cut 2 bases from V and 0 bases from J, with 13 bases between. DNA of the CDR3: TGTGCCAGCAGCTTCCCTGGGAGGTCTAGCACAGATACGCAGTATTTT. Amino acid sequence: CASSFPGRSSTDTQYF.

V is TRBV28 and J is TRBJ1-6, with a weak D call TRBD1 (5 bases). Per the germline V gene, CDR1 is MDHEN and CDR2 is SYDVKM. The CDR3 loop spans 17 amino acids. V lost 8 bases and J 3 bases, leaving 20 bases between the germline ends. The DNA of the CDR3 is TGTGCCAGCGGGCGGGGGGACGCCTTGTACTATAATTCACCCCTCCACTTT. It is translated as CASGRGDALYYNSPLHF.

In its sample, this clone was seen a few times. This chain uses TRBV7-3 with TRBJ2-2, with 8 bases matching TRBD2. Per the germline V gene, CDR1 is SGHTA and CDR2 is FQGTGA. This CDR3 contains 20 residues. J lost 2 bases, V lost 0 bases, and 14 bases had no gene match. The DNA for the CDR3 is TGTGCCAGCAGCTTAACGTTCGCGGGGGCCCTAGCGGGTAACACCGGGGAGCTGTTTTTT. Translation gives CASSLTFAGALAGNTGELFF.

The CDR3 reads CAISGLKVAAQETQYF. The DNA of the CDR3 is TGTGCCATCAGTGGTCTCAAGGTAGCGGCCCAAGAGACCCAGTACTTC. The J gene is TRBJ2-5, the V gene TRBV10-3, with a possible D match to TRBD2 (6 bases). V lost 4 bases and J lost 1, with 16 bases in between. Germline V lookup: CDR1 ENHRY, CDR2 SYGVKD. The CDR3 is 16 amino acids.

The chain links TRBV18 to TRBJ2-2, with a tentative D call TRBD1 (6 bases). Trimming removed 6 bases from V and 0 bases from J, with 23 bases in between. Germline loops: CDR1 KGHSH, CDR2 LQKENI. The CDR3 has 19 amino acids. CDR3 DNA: TGTGCCAGCTCCATAGTCCCGGGACATTTTCCGGCGAACACCGGGGAGCTGTTTTTT. Amino acid sequence: CASSIVPGHFPANTGELFF.

This chain uses TRBV27 with TRBJ2-3; 9 positions agree with TRBD2. The germline gives CDR1 MNHEY, CDR2 SMNVEV (reference sequence). The CDR3 is 17 amino acids. Trimming at V came to 0 bases and at J to 0 bases, leaving 4 bases not matched to a gene. DNA of the CDR3: TGTGCCAGCAGTTTATCAGTGCTAGCGGGAAGCACAGATACGCAGTATTTT. As protein: CASSLSVLAGSTDTQYF.

About this clone: At one end, the junction sequence differs from germline, possibly due to a read error. The chain couples TRBV18 to TRBJ1-3; no definite D call. CDR3 length equals 15 residues. Germline V gene sequence: CDR1 KGHSH, CDR2 LQKENI. As DNA, the CDR3 is TGTGCCAGCTCGGTCCGAAGAGGGTCTGAAAACACCATATATTTT. Amino acids: CASSVRRGSENTIYF.

This chain uses TRBV25-1 with TRBJ1-2; TRBD1 matches at 8 bases. The CDR3 runs to 14 residues. J lost 4 bases, V lost 7 bases, and 8 bases had no gene match. Germline values: CDR1 MGHDK, CDR2 SYGVNS. The CDR3 DNA sequence: TGTGCCAGCAAATCGACAGGGGAAGGCTATGGCTACACCTTC. Translating it yields CASKSTGEGYGYTF.

This rearrangement joins TRBV7-2 to TRBJ2-7, with 10 bases aligning to TRBD2. Trimming took 1 base from V and 3 from J; bases not matched to a gene: 9. The CDR3 has 17 residues. CDR1 is SGHTA, CDR2 FQGNSA, per germline. CDR3 region: CASSLGVAGGSIYEQYF. The CDR3 nucleotides are TGTGCCAGCAGCTTAGGGGTAGCGGGAGGTAGCATCTACGAGCAGTACTTC.

This chain links TRBV4-3 with TRBJ2-7; 10 nucleotides match TRBD1. V dropped 1 base and J dropped 4; count of bases not matched to a gene: 4. CDR3 length: 15 residues. Germline V gene lookup returns CDR1 LGHNA and CDR2 YSLEER. The CDR3 coding sequence is TGCGCCAGCAGCCAAGCCGGGACAGGGGAGTACGAGCAGTACTTC. Its translation: CASSQAGTGEYEQYF.

The J gene is TRBJ2-1, the V gene TRBV6-5; TRBD2 matches 8 bases. The CDR3 is made up of 14 amino acids. Trimming took 11 bases from V and 8 from J; bases not matched to a gene: 14. CDR1 is MNHEY, CDR2 SVGAGI, per germline. The CDR3 region is CACRGGPPGDEQFF. CDR3 bases: TGTGCCTGCCGGGGGGGACCACCCGGCGATGAGCAGTTCTTC.

This chain uses TRBV3-1 (or the pseudogene TRBV3-2) with TRBJ2-1; 8 nucleotides agree with TRBD1. The CDR3 consists of 13 residues. V lost 6 bases to trimming and J lost 3 bases; unmatched junction nucleotides: 1. CDR1 and CDR2 (germline): LGHDT, YNNKEL (reference sequence). CDR3 loop: CASSGTGYNEQFF. CDR3 nucleotide sequence: TGTGCCAGCAGTGGGACAGGCTACAATGAGCAGTTCTTC.

This clone appeared once. The chain links TRBV7-9 to TRBJ2-7; 7 bases fit TRBD1. CDR1 and CDR2 from the germline V gene are SEHNR and FQNEAQ (reference sequence). The CDR3 has 16 amino acids. With 4 bases clipped from V and 0 bases from J, the junction kept 9 bases outside the gene matches. In nucleotides, the CDR3 is TGTGCCAGCAGCTCCGGGACAGCTCAATACTCCTACGAGCAGTACGTC. Translating it yields CASSSGTAQYSYEQYV.

This clone showed up many times. In DNA, the CDR3 is TGTGCCAGCAGCCGAGGGACAGGTATCAGAGAGACCCAGTACTTC. Amino acids: CASSRGTGIRETQYF. The chain combines TRBV11-2 with TRBJ2-5; 8 bases fit TRBD1. This CDR3 has 15 amino acids. The V and J ends lost 5 bases and 4 bases, in that order; junction bases with no gene match: 9. CDR1 is SGHAT, CDR2 FQNNGV, per germline. The entire variable domain, with the rest obtained from reference TRBV11-2 and TRBJ2-5, is as follows: EAGVAQSPRYKIIEKRQSVAFWCNPISGHATLYWYQQILGQGPKLLIQFQNNGVVDDSQLPKDRFSAERLKGVDSTLKIQPAKLEDSAVYLCASSRGTGIRETQYFGPGTRLLVL.

V and J are TRBV9 and TRBJ1-3; TRBD1 is a possible D gene (6 bases). With 4 bases removed from V and 3 bases from J, the gap between germline ends came to 14 bases. Germline V gene sequence: CDR1 SGDLS, CDR2 YYNGEE. The CDR3 covers 15 residues. CDR3 in amino acids: CASSLTGTSGNTIYF. The CDR3 region has the DNA TGTGCCAGCAGCTTGACCGGGACAAGTGGAAACACCATATATTTT.

V usage is TRBV24-1 and J usage is TRBJ2-3, with 11 bases fitting TRBD1. The CDR3 is made up of 14 amino acids. The germline V gene encodes CDR1 KGHDR and CDR2 SFDVKD. Losses at the gene ends were 7 bases for V and 5 bases for J; bases not matched to a gene: 4. CDR3: CATRGTGGLDTQYF. DNA of the CDR3: TGTGCCACCAGAGGGACAGGGGGATTAGATACGCAGTATTTT.

The genes are TRBV6-6 and TRBJ2-7; TRBD2 might be the D (5 bases). The germline V gene has CDR1 MNHNY and CDR2 SVGAGI (reference sequence). Trimming stripped 4 bases from V and 2 bases from J, with 12 bases between. The CDR3 spans 14 residues. The DNA of the CDR3 is TGTGCCAGCAGTTGTCCGGACTGTGCCTACGAGCAGTACTTC. As protein: CASSCPDCAYEQYF.

This chain links TRBV6-4 with TRBJ2-3; 15 bases are shared with TRBD2. Germline-derived CDR1 and CDR2 are MRHNA and SNTAGT. Trimming took 5 bases from V and 2 from J; bases not matched to a gene: 8. CDR3 size: 18 residues. The CDR3 DNA is TGTGCCAGCAGTCCCGGGACTAGCGGGAGGAATCCCACAGATACGCAGTATTTT. This encodes CASSPGTSGRNPTDTQYF.

The chain combines TRBV7-9 with TRBJ2-5, with 11 bases identical to TRBD2. The CDR3 sequence is 15 residues long. Trimming cost V 3 bases and J 4 bases; bases outside gene matches: 4. Germline values: CDR1 SEHNR, CDR2 FQNEAQ (reference sequence). DNA for the CDR3: TGTGCCAGCAGCTTGTCCGGACTAGCGGGAGAGACCCAGTACTTC. Protein: CASSLSGLAGETQYF. The variable domain in full, with the rest retrieved from reference TRBV7-9 and TRBJ2-5, is DTGVSQNPRHKITKRGQNVTFRCDPISEHNRLYWYRQTLGQGPEFLTYFQNEAQLEKSRLLSDRFSAERPKGSFSTLEIQRTEQGDSAMYLCASSLSGLAGETQYFGPGTRLLVL.

The chain has TRBV5-1 and TRBJ2-1, with TRBD2 as a possible D gene (7 bases). This CDR3 has 15 residues. In germline, CDR1 is SGHRS, CDR2 YFSETQ. Trimming stripped 2 bases from V and 6 bases from J, with 15 bases between. The CDR3 is CASSFSSGGGNEQFF. Written as DNA, the CDR3 is TGCGCCAGCAGCTTTTCTAGCGGAGGGGGCAATGAGCAGTTCTTC.

The chain couples TRBV18 to TRBJ1-4, with 9 bases aligning to TRBD1. Germline V CDR1 and CDR2: KGHSH, LQKENI. Losses at the gene ends were 0 bases for V and 8 bases for J; bases not matched to a gene: 4. The CDR3 consists of 15 residues. The CDR3 spells CASSPPGQGPEKLFF. CDR3 in DNA: TGTGCCAGCTCACCACCGGGACAGGGTCCCGAAAAACTGTTTTTT.

In nucleotides, the CDR3 is TGCGCCAGCACACCTGGGAGAAATATGAACACTGAAGCTTTCTTT. This sequence encodes CASTPGRNMNTEAFF. This rearrangement joins TRBV5-1 to TRBJ1-1; D unresolved. CDR1 and CDR2 (germline): SGHRS, YFSETQ. The V end was cut by 6 bases, the J end by 0 bases, with 15 bases between. The CDR3 consists of 15 residues.